Each of the 26 T cell receptor beta chains below was sequenced from the same sample in a study of follicular helper T cells after annual influenza vaccination. Here immunoSEQ multiplex PCR was the method, and the copy in TCRdb shows in-frame clones only, minus some. Of 9,500 to 15,000 clones in the sample, 70% to 80% are singletons; the top ten hold 3% to 4.5%. Time point noted: 2015-2016 season, pre-vaccination. Sequenced material: CXCR5+ CD38- circulating T follicular helper cells from blood, taken on the day of influenza vaccination. Subset in this sample: circulating Tfh, non-naive CD4+CXCR5+PD-1+ (ICOS+CD38+ or ICOS-CD38-). The receptors come from an adult who received the influenza vaccine.

This clone was counted a single time. The J gene is TRBJ2-7, the V gene TRBV10-3; 11 nucleotides match TRBD1. Germline CDR1 reads ENHRY; CDR2 reads SYGVKD. The CDR3 totals 15 residues. V gave up 10 bases and J gave up 7 bases; unmatched junction bases: 15. CDR3: CATNQAPGTGGEQYF. The DNA of the CDR3 is TGTGCCACGAATCAAGCCCCCGGGACAGGGGGGGAGCAGTACTTC.

The J gene is TRBJ1-2, the V gene TRBV5-5; D gene uncertain. The CDR3 length is 16 residues. V lost 1 base and J lost 4, with 17 bases in between. The V gene's germline CDR1 is SGHKS and CDR2 YYEKEE (reference sequence). The CDR3 bases are TGTGCCAGCAGCTTGTTGGCGGAGGGTAGTGGCTATGGCTACACCTTC. Amino acids: CASSLLAEGSGYGYTF.

The rearrangement links TRBV2 to TRBJ2-2; a weak D match, TRBD1 (6 bases). Germline CDR1 and CDR2: SNHLY and FYNNEI. Trimming shortened V by 6 bases and J by 5 bases, and 13 bases separated the two germline ends. The CDR3 contains 14 residues. Written as DNA, the CDR3 is TGTGCCAGCAGCGGGAAACAGGGAACCGGGGAGCTGTTTTTT. Protein sequence: CASSGKQGTGELFF.

The CDR3 reads CASSQGRFSSYNEQFF. CDR3 bases: TGCGCCAGCAGCCAAGGCAGGTTCAGCTCCTACAATGAGCAGTTCTTC. The chain is built from TRBV4-3 and TRBJ2-1; D call uncertain. The CDR3 totals 16 residues. Deletions cut 1 base from V and 0 bases from J, with 10 bases between. Germline CDR1 and CDR2: LGHNA and YSLEER.

The chain recombines TRBV23-1 with TRBJ1-5; D call uncertain. TRBV23-1 is classed as an ORF, of uncertain function. Trimming stripped 2 bases from V and 1 base from J, with 9 bases between. The CDR3 spans 15 residues. The CDR3 nucleotides read TGCGCCAGCAGTCAACCAGGCCTGAGCAATCAGCCCCAGCATTTT. This translates into CASSQPGLSNQPQHF.

V gene TRBV7-7 combines with J gene TRBJ2-3; TRBD2 agrees at 11 bases. The germline V gene encodes CDR1 SSHAT and CDR2 FNYEAQ (reference sequence). V lost 5 bases, J lost 3 bases, and 4 bases stayed unmatched. The CDR3 has 15 residues. The CDR3 region has the DNA TGTGCCAGCAGCAGTAGCGGGGGGGCAACAGATACGCAGTATTTT. It codes for CASSSSGGATDTQYF.

The V gene is TRBV19, the J gene TRBJ1-2, with 10 positions matching TRBD1. With V trimmed by 6 bases and J by 7 bases, 5 bases remained unmatched. Germline lookup yields CDR1 LNHDA and CDR2 SQIVND (reference sequence). The CDR3 has 13 residues. CDR3 coding DNA: TGTGCCAGTAGCGACAGGGGGCGAACTGGCTACACCTTC. It translates to CASSDRGRTGYTF.

The CDR3 nucleotides read TGTGCCAGCAGTGAACAGGGGCGTACTAATGAAAAACTGTTTTTT. This encodes CASSEQGRTNEKLFF. This chain connects TRBV6-1 to TRBJ1-4; TRBD1 is a possible D gene (6 bases). CDR1 and CDR2 from the germline V gene are MNHNS and SASEGT. The V and J ends lost 2 bases and 2 bases respectively, with 9 bases between them. The CDR3 has 15 amino acids.

CDR3 in amino acids: CASSSLAGTVNSPLHF. CDR3 bases: TGTGCCAGCAGCTCCCTAGCCGGGACAGTAAATTCACCCCTCCACTTT. The genes are TRBV11-1 and TRBJ1-6; 7 bases match TRBD1. The CDR3 is 16 amino acids. In germline, CDR1 is SGHAT, CDR2 FQDESV (reference sequence). Trimming removed 4 bases from V and 7 bases from J; junction bases left unmatched: 10.

This chain's CDR3 is CASSPSRQPGEQFF. The CDR3, as DNA: TGTGCCAGCTCACCCTCTCGACAGCCAGGGGAGCAGTTCTTC. The chain links TRBV18 to TRBJ2-1; weak D call: TRBD1 (5 bases). CDR3 length: 14 residues. Germline V gene lookup returns CDR1 KGHSH and CDR2 LQKENI. Trimming shortened V by 3 bases and J by 10 bases, and 16 bases separated the two germline ends. The entire variable domain, with the rest obtained from reference TRBV18 and TRBJ2-1, is as follows: NAGVMQNPRHLVRRRGQEARLRCSPMKGHSHVYWYRQLPEEGLKFMVYLQKENIIDESGMPKERFSAEFPKEGPSILRIQQVVRGDSAAYFCASSPSRQPGEQFFGPGTRLTVL.

The chain uses TRBV7-6 and TRBJ2-2; TRBD2 matches 7 bases. The V gene's germline CDR1 is SGHVS and CDR2 FNYEAQ. Trimming removed 5 bases from V and 3 bases from J; junction bases left unmatched: 9. CDR3 length: 16 amino acids. CDR3 DNA sequence: TGTGCCAGCAGCCAAGGGGAGGGATCGGACACCGGGGAGCTGTTTTTT. This sequence encodes CASSQGEGSDTGELFF.

The genes are TRBV13 and TRBJ1-6; TRBD1 is a possible D gene (5 bases). Germline lookup yields CDR1 PRHDT and CDR2 FYEKMQ (reference sequence). The CDR3 consists of 16 residues. V lost 5 bases and J 3 bases, leaving 14 bases between the germline ends. The CDR3 DNA reads as TGTGCCAGCAGCGGGGGGTACGGAAACTATAATTCACCCCTCCACTTT. Translation: CASSGGYGNYNSPLHF.

The chain couples TRBV5-4 to TRBJ1-1, with D unclear. This CDR3 has 15 amino acids. Trimming took 0 bases from V and 1 from J, leaving 10 bases between them. CDR1 SGHNT and CDR2 YYREEE come from the germline V gene (reference sequence). The CDR3 region is CASSLAQEGNTEAFF. DNA of the CDR3: TGTGCCAGCAGCTTGGCCCAAGAAGGGAACACTGAAGCTTTCTTT.

The chain links TRBV5-8 to TRBJ2-1; 13 nucleotides agree with TRBD2. The CDR3 runs to 17 residues. Germline CDR1 reads SGHTS; CDR2 reads YDEGEE. Unmatched junction bases numbered 8, after V lost 4 bases and J lost 4 bases. This CDR3 is CASSLSRTSGGYNEQFF. DNA for the CDR3: TGTGCCAGCAGCCTTTCGAGGACTAGCGGGGGATACAATGAGCAGTTCTTC.

The chain employs TRBV2 and TRBJ1-2, with D possibly being TRBD1 (5 bases). The CDR3 is 20 residues long. Looked up from germline, CDR1 is SNHLY and CDR2 is FYNNEI. Trimming took off 7 bases at V and 5 bases at J, with 35 bases between the two ends. In nucleotides, the CDR3 is TGTGCCAGCATTCGAGGGTGGGGCGGCGGGGGAAAGGACACCGGGTATGGCTACACCTTC. This translates into CASIRGWGGGGKDTGYGYTF.

The J gene is TRBJ2-2, the V gene TRBV10-2; 12 nucleotides align to TRBD2. CDR1 and CDR2 from the germline V gene are WSHSY and SAAADI. The J segment lost 6 bases and the V segment lost 6 bases, leaving 5 bases of the junction unmatched. The CDR3 is 15 amino acids. CDR3: CASRPSGGASGELFF. CDR3 coding DNA: TGCGCCAGCAGACCTAGCGGGGGGGCGTCCGGGGAGCTGTTTTTT.

This chain links TRBV18 with TRBJ1-1; no firm D call. The CDR3 consists of 14 residues. Trimming took 1 base from V and 1 from J, leaving 7 bases between them. Germline CDR1 reads KGHSH; CDR2 reads LQKENI. In DNA form, the CDR3 reads TGTGCCAGCTCACCACTCTCGGGGAACACTGAAGCTTTCTTT. Its translation: CASSPLSGNTEAFF.

V gene TRBV5-1 combines with J gene TRBJ2-5; D is perhaps TRBD2 (6 bases). Per germline, CDR1 SGHRS and CDR2 YFSETQ. The germline V and J ends were trimmed by 2 bases and 5 bases, with 10 bases remaining between them. This CDR3 is 13 amino acids long. This chain's CDR3 is CASSFDAGETQYF. The CDR3 DNA reads TGCGCCAGCAGCTTTGACGCGGGGGAGACCCAGTACTTC.

The rearrangement joins TRBV19 to TRBJ2-5, with 9 bases matching TRBD2. The germline V gene encodes CDR1 LNHDA and CDR2 SQIVND (reference sequence). V shed 6 bases, J shed 3 bases, and the junction held 8 bases outside the gene matches. This CDR3 region has 15 residues. The CDR3 region has the DNA TGTGCCAGTAGCCGCCTAGCGGGGAAAAAAGAGACCCAGTACTTC. It specifies CASSRLAGKKETQYF. The complete variable domain, with remaining parts taken from reference TRBV19 and TRBJ2-5, reads DGGITQSPKYLFRKEGQNVTLSCEQNLNHDAMYWYRQDPGQGLRLIYYSQIVNDFQKGDIAEGYSVSREKKESFPLTVTSAQKNPTAFYLCASSRLAGKKETQYFGPGTRLLVL.

This clone was counted a few times. This chain joins TRBV7-9 and TRBJ2-7; D gene uncertain. V was trimmed by 5 bases and J by 6 bases, leaving 11 bases between them. The length of the CDR3 is 12 residues. CDR1 and CDR2 from the germline V gene are SEHNR and FQNEAQ (reference sequence). Written as DNA, the CDR3 is TGTGCCAGCAGCCTCCCTACTCTCGAGCAGTACTTC. Translating it yields CASSLPTLEQYF.

This chain connects TRBV5-1 to TRBJ1-4; D is possibly TRBD1 (5 bases). The CDR3 totals 15 residues. Germline V gene sequence: CDR1 SGHRS, CDR2 YFSETQ. The V end was cut by 0 bases, the J end by 6 bases, with 12 bases between. The CDR3: CASSLETASDEKLFF. DNA of the CDR3: TGCGCCAGCAGCTTGGAGACAGCCTCTGATGAAAAACTGTTTTTT.

The rearrangement joins TRBV21-1 to TRBJ2-3; the listed D gene, TRBD2, was not tested against the DNA. TRBV21-1 is tagged as a pseudogene. CDR3 length: 17 amino acids. Written as DNA, the CDR3 is TGTGCCAGCTCCCCCCGGGAACTAGCGGTTAACACAGATACGCAGTATTTT. Its translation: CASSPRELAVNTDTQYF.

This sequence joins TRBV2 and TRBJ1-2; the D is unclear. The CDR3 loop spans 13 amino acids. CDR1 and CDR2 from the germline V gene are SNHLY and FYNNEI. V lost 4 bases, J lost 7 bases, and 13 bases lay in between. CDR3 sequence: CASSVLPLTGYTF. The CDR3 DNA is TGTGCCAGCAGTGTACTTCCTCTAACTGGCTACACCTTC.

The V call is TRBV19, the J call TRBJ2-2; D is perhaps TRBD2 (7 bases). The CDR3 loop spans 14 amino acids. CDR1 and CDR2 from the germline V gene are LNHDA and SQIVND (reference sequence). The ends were cut back, 3 bases at V and 4 bases at J, with 9 bases in the middle. The CDR3 loop is CASSMGGPTGELFF. The DNA of the CDR3 is TGTGCCAGTAGTATGGGGGGGCCCACCGGGGAGCTGTTTTTT. The whole variable domain, filled in from reference TRBV19 and TRBJ2-2, reads DGGITQSPKYLFRKEGQNVTLSCEQNLNHDAMYWYRQDPGQGLRLIYYSQIVNDFQKGDIAEGYSVSREKKESFPLTVTSAQKNPTAFYLCASSMGGPTGELFFGEGSRLTVL.

The chain recombines TRBV11-2 with TRBJ2-3, with 8 bases aligning to TRBD2. The CDR3 loop spans 15 amino acids. The germline V gene encodes CDR1 SGHAT and CDR2 FQNNGV. The V gene end was trimmed by 5 bases and the J gene end by 3 bases; junction bases not matched to a gene: 7. CDR3 amino acids: CASSLTGGRTDTQYF. The CDR3 DNA reads as TGTGCCAGCAGCCTCACGGGGGGGCGGACAGATACGCAGTATTTT.

The chain is built from TRBV6-6 and TRBJ2-3; D gene unclear. V lost 4 bases and J 0 bases, leaving 8 bases between the germline ends. Germline V gives CDR1 MNHNY, CDR2 SVGAGI (reference sequence). The CDR3 covers 14 residues. This CDR3 is CASSFPVSTDTQYF. DNA of the CDR3: TGTGCCAGCAGTTTTCCGGTTAGCACAGATACGCAGTATTTT.